The 8 T cell receptor beta chains listed next were all sequenced from one sample in a study of cytomegalovirus exposure and HLA in healthy donors. PCR used 60 Vbeta primers and 13 Jbeta primers. Using immunoSEQ multiplex PCR, the repertoire was profiled, and TCRdb retains in-frame clones only, with some absent. The record lists about 42,000 clones, of which the ten most abundant hold less than 1.5%. The sequenced sample consisted of PBMCs. Receptors originate from a man in his thirties or forties in good health and CMV-seronegative.

CDR3 in DNA: TGTGCCAGCTCACCACCATCCGGGACAGGGGGCTATGGCTACACCTTC. Protein: CASSPPSGTGGYGYTF. The rearrangement links TRBV18 to TRBJ1-2, with 11 bases lining up with TRBD1. The CDR3 covers 16 residues. Trimming cost V 0 bases and J 4 bases; bases outside gene matches: 4. Germline V gene lookup returns CDR1 KGHSH and CDR2 LQKENI. The full variable domain, with the rest looked up from reference TRBV18 and TRBJ1-2, is NAGVMQNPRHLVRRRGQEARLRCSPMKGHSHVYWYRQLPEEGLKFMVYLQKENIIDESGMPKERFSAEFPKEGPSILRIQQVVRGDSAAYFCASSPPSGTGGYGYTFGSGTRLTVV.

This chain joins TRBV7-6 and TRBJ1-5; D is undetermined. The CDR3 has 13 amino acids. With 4 bases removed from V and 6 bases from J, the gap between germline ends came to 10 bases. Germline V gene lookup returns CDR1 SGHVS and CDR2 FNYEAQ. CDR3 in amino acids: CASSSTHSQPQHF. CDR3 coding DNA: TGTGCCAGCAGCTCAACTCATAGTCAGCCCCAGCATTTT. Drawing the rest from reference TRBV7-6 and TRBJ1-5, the complete variable domain is GAGVSQSPRYKVTKRGQDVALRCDPISGHVSLYWYRQALGQGPEFLTYFNYEAQQDKSGLPNDRFSAERPEGSISTLTIQRTEQRDSAMYRCASSSTHSQPQHFGDGTRLSIL.

The rearrangement joins TRBV7-9 to TRBJ2-2; D may be TRBD1 (6 bases). Germline CDR1 is SEHNR and CDR2 is FQNEAQ (reference sequence). The CDR3 contains 16 residues. Deletions cut 8 bases from V and 2 bases from J, with 18 bases between. The CDR3 region has the DNA TGTGCCAGCCCCCCGGTCAGGGGCACCAACACCGGGGAGCTGTTTTTT. Its translation is CASPPVRGTNTGELFF.

CDR3 in amino acids: CATSRSYAQTDGYTF. In DNA form, the CDR3 reads TGTGCCACCAGCAGATCCTATGCCCAGACAGATGGCTACACCTTC. The genes are TRBV15 and TRBJ1-2; weak D call: TRBD1 (5 bases). Trimming removed 2 bases from V and 6 bases from J, with 16 bases in between. The CDR3 runs to 15 residues. Germline V lookup: CDR1 LNHNV, CDR2 YYDKDF (reference sequence). Full variable domain (missing parts from reference TRBV15 and TRBJ1-2): DAMVIQNPRYQVTQFGKPVTLSCSQTLNHNVMYWYQQKSSQAPKLLFHYYDKDFNNEADTPDNFQSRRPNTSFCFLDIRSPGLGDTAMYLCATSRSYAQTDGYTFGSGTRLTVV.

V and J are TRBV6-1 and TRBJ2-7; the D gene is possibly TRBD2 (6 bases). CDR1 and CDR2 (germline): MNHNS, SASEGT. The V and J ends lost 5 bases and 1 base respectively, with 15 bases between them. CDR3 length: 15 amino acids. CDR3 loop: CASSLPPAGSYEQYF. CDR3 DNA: TGTGCCAGCAGTCTCCCCCCGGCGGGATCCTACGAGCAGTACTTC.

V and J are TRBV4-2 and TRBJ1-2, with a possible D match to TRBD1 (5 bases). Germline CDR1 and CDR2: LGHNA and YNFKEQ. The CDR3 is 16 residues long. Trimming stripped 1 base from V and 8 bases from J, with 20 bases between. The DNA for the CDR3 is TGTGCCAGCAGCCAAGGGAGGGGAGGGGACCTGTTAGGCTACACCTTC. Translating gives CASSQGRGGDLLGYTF.

The rearrangement links TRBV5-1 to TRBJ2-2; D is possibly TRBD1 (6 bases). Trimming cost V 0 bases and J 0 bases, with 12 bases left between them. Germline V gene lookup returns CDR1 SGHRS and CDR2 YFSETQ. The CDR3 has 17 residues. CDR3 region: CASSLGPQGPNTGELFF. CDR3 nucleotide sequence: TGCGCCAGCAGCTTGGGACCACAGGGCCCGAACACCGGGGAGCTGTTTTTT.

The V and J genes are TRBV19 and TRBJ1-2; D possibly corresponds to TRBD1 (5 bases). The V gene lost 2 bases and the J gene lost 7 bases, with 17 bases spanning the gap. CDR1 is LNHDA and CDR2 is SQIVND in the germline V gene (reference sequence). This CDR3 region has 15 residues. The CDR3 DNA reads as TGTGCCAGTAGTATACAGGGCGGAAGAAGGGGTGGCTACACCTTC. Translating it yields CASSIQGGRRGGYTF.